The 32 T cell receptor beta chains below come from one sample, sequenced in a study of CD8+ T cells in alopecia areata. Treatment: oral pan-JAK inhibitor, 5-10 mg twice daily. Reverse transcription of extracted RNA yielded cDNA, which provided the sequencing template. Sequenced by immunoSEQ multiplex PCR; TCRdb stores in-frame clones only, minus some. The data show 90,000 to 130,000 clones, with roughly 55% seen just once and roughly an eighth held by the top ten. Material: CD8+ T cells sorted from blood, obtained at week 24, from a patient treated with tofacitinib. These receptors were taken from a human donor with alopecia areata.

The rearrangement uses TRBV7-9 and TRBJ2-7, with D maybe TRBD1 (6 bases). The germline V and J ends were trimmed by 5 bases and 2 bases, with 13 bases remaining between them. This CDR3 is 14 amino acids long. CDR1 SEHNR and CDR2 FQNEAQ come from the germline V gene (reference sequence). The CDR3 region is CASSPTTGPYEQYF. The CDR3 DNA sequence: TGTGCCAGCAGCCCCACGACAGGTCCCTACGAGCAGTACTTC.

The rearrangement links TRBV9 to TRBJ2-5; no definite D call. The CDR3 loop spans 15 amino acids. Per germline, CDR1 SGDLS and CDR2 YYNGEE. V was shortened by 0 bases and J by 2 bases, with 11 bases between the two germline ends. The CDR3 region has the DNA TGTGCCAGCAGCGTAGACGGGCTTGGTCAAGAGACCCAGTACTTC. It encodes CASSVDGLGQETQYF.

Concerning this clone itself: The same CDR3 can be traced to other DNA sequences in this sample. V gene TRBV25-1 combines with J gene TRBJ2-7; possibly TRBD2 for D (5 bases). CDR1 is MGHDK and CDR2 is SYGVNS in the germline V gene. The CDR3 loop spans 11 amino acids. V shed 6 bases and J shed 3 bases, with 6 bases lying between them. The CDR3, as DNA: TGTGCCAGCAGCGGAGGCTACGAGCAGTACTTC. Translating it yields CASSGGYEQYF.

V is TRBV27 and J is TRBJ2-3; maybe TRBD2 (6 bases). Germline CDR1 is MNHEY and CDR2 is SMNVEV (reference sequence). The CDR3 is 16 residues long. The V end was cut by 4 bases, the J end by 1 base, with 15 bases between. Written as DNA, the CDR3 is TGTGCCAGCAGTTCCCTTGGGCGGGGAGGCACAGATACGCAGTATTTT. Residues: CASSSLGRGGTDTQYF.

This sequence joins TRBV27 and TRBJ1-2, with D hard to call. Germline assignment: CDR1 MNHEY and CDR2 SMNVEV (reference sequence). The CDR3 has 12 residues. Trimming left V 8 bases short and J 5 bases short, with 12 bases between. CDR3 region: CASGRPNYGYTF. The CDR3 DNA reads TGTGCCAGCGGCCGGCCAAATTATGGCTACACCTTC.

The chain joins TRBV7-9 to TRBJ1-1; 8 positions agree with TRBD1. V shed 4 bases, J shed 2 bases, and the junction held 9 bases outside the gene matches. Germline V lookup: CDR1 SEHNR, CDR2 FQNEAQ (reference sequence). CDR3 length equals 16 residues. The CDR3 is CASSSPDREYNTEAFF. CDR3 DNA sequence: TGTGCCAGCAGCTCCCCGGACAGGGAATATAACACTGAAGCTTTCTTT.

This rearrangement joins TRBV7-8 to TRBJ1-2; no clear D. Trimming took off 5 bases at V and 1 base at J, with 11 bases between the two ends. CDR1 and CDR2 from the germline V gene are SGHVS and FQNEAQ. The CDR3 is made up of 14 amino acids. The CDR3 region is CASSPDPFNYGYTF. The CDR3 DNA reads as TGTGCCAGCAGCCCCGACCCTTTTAACTATGGCTACACCTTC.

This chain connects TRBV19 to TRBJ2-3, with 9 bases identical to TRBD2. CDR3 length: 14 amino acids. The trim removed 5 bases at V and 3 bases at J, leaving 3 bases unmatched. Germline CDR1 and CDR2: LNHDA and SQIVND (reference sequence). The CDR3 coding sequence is TGTGCCAGTAGTCTAGCGGGGCGGACAGATACGCAGTATTTT. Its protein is CASSLAGRTDTQYF.

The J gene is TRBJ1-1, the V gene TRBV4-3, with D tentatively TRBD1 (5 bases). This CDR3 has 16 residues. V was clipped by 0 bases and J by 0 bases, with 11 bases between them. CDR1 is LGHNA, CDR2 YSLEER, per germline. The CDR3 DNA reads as TGCGCCAGCAGCCAAGATAGTGGGGGGATGAACACTGAAGCTTTCTTT. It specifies CASSQDSGGMNTEAFF.

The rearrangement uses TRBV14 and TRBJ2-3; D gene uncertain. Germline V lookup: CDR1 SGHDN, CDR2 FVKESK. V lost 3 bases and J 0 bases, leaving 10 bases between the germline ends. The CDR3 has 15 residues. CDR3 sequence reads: CASSHRRSSTDTQYF. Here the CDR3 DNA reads TGTGCCAGCAGCCACCGCAGGAGTAGCACAGATACGCAGTATTTT.

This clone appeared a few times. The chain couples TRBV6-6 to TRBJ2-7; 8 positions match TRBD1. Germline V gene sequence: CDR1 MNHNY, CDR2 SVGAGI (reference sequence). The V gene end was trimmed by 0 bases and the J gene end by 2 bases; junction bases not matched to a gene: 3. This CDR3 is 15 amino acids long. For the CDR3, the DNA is TGTGCCAGCAGTTACTCGATGGACAGGGCCTACGAGCAGTACTTC. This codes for CASSYSMDRAYEQYF.

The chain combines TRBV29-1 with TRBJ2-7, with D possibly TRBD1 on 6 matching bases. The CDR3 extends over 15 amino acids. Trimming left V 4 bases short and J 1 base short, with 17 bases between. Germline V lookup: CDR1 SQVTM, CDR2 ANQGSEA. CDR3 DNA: TGCAGCGTTGGCCTGGTAGGGGGTGGGTCCTACGAGCAGTACTTC. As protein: CSVGLVGGGSYEQYF.

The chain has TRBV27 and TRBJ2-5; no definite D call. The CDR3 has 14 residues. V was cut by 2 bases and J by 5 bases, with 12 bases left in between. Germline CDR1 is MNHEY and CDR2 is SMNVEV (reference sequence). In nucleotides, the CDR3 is TGTGCCAGCAGTTTAATGGGCCCCATGGAGACCCAGTACTTC. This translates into CASSLMGPMETQYF.

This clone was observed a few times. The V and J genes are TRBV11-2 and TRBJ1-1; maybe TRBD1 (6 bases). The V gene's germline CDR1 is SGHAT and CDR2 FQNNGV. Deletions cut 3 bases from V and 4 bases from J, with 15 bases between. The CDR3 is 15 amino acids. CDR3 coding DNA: TGTGCCAGCAGCTTGGGACCGGGGGCGGGCACTGAAGCTTTCTTT. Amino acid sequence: CASSLGPGAGTEAFF.

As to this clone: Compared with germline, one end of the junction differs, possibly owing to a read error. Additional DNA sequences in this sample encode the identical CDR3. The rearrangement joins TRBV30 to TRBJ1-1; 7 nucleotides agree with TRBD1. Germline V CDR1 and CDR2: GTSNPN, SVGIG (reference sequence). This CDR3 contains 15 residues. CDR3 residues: CAWTPGQGVNTEAFF. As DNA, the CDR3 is TGTGCCTGGACTCCCGGGCAGGGGGTGAACACTGAGGCTTTCTTT.

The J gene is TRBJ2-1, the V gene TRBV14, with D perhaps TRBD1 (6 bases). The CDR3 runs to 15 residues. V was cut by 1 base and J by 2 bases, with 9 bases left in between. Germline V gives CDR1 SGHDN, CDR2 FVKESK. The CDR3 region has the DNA TGTGCCAGCAGCCAAGGCAGGGGAGCCTACAATGAGCAGTTCTTC. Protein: CASSQGRGAYNEQFF.

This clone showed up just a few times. The CDR3 is CASSPEGPGEQYF. The CDR3 DNA is TGTGCCAGCAGTCCGGAGGGACCCGGCGAGCAGTACTTC. The chain carries TRBV27 and TRBJ2-7; tentative D call: TRBD2 (6 bases). V was pared by 5 bases and J by 6 bases, with 14 bases between. Per germline, CDR1 MNHEY and CDR2 SMNVEV (reference sequence). The CDR3 contains 13 residues.

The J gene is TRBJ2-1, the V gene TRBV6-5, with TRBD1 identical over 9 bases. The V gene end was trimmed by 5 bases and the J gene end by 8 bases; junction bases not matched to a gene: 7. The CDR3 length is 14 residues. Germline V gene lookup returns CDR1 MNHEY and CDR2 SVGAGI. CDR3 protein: CASSTLQGADEQFF. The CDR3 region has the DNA TGTGCCAGCAGTACCCTACAGGGGGCAGATGAGCAGTTCTTC.

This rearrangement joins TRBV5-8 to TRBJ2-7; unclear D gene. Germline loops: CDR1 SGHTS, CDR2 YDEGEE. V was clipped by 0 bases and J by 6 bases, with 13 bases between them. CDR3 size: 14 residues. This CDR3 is CASSLVAAASEQYF. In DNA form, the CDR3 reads TGTGCCAGCAGCTTGGTGGCCGCCGCCTCCGAGCAGTACTTC. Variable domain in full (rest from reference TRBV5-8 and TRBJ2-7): EAGVTQSPTHLIKTRGQQATLRCSPISGHTSVYWYQQALGLGLQFLLWYDEGEERNRGNFPPRFSGRQFPNYSSELNVNALELEDSALYLCASSLVAAASEQYFGPGTRLTVT.

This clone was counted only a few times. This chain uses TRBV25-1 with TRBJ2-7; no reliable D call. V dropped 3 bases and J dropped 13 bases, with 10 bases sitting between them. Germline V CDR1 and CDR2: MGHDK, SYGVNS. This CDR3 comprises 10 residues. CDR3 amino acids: CASSESALYF. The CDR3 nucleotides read TGTGCCAGCAGTGAGTCCGCCCTTTACTTC.

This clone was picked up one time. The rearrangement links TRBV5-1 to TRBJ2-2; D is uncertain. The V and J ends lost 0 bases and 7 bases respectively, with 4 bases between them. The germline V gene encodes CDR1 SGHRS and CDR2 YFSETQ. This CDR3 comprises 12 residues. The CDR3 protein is CASSLAIGELFF. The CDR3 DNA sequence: TGCGCCAGCAGCTTGGCAATCGGGGAGCTGTTTTTT.

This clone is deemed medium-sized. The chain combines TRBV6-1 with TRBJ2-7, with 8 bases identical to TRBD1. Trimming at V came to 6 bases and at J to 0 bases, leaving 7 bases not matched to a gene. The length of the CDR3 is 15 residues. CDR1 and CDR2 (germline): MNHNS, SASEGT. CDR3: CASRPGQASSYEQYF. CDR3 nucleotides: TGTGCCAGCAGGCCGGGACAGGCAAGCTCCTACGAGCAGTACTTC.

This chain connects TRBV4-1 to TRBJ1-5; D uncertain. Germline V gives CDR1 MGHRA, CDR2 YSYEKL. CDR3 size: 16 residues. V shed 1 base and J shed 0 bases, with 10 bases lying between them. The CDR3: CASSQVQSYSNQPQHF. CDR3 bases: TGCGCCAGCAGCCAAGTTCAGAGTTATAGCAATCAGCCCCAGCATTTT.

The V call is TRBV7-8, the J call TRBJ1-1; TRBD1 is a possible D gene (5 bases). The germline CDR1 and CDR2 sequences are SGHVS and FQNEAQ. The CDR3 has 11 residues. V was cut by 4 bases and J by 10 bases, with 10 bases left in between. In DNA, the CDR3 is TGTGCCAGCAGCTACGGGGGTCGAGCTTTCTTT. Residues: CASSYGGRAFF.

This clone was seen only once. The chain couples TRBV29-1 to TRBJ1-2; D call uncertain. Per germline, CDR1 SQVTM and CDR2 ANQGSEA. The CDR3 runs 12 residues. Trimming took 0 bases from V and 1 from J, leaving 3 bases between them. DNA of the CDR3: TGCAGCGTTGAAGAGAATAACTATGGCTACACCTTC. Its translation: CSVEENNYGYTF.

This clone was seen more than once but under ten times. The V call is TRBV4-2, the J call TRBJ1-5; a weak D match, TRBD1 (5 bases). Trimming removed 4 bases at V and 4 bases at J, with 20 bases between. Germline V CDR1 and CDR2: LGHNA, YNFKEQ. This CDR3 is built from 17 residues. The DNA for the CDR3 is TGTGCCAGCAGCCCCCACCGGGACCTGGTGGGGAATCAGCCCCAGCATTTT. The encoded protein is CASSPHRDLVGNQPQHF.

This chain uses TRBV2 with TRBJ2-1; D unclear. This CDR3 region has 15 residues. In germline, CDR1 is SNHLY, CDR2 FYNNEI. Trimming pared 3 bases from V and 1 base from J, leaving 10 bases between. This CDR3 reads CASSEFAASYNEQFF. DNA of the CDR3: TGTGCCAGCAGTGAGTTCGCAGCTTCCTACAATGAGCAGTTCTTC.

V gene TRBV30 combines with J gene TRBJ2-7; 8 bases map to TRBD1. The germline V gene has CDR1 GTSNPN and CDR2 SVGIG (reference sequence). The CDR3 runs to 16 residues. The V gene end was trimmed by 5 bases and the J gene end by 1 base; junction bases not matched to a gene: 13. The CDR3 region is CAWSPVGQGLSYEQYF. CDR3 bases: TGTGCCTGGTCGCCCGTAGGACAGGGACTTTCCTACGAGCAGTACTTC.

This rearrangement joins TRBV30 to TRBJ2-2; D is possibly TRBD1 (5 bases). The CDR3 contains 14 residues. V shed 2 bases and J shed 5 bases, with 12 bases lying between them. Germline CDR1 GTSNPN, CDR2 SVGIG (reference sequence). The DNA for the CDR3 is TGTGCCTGGAGTTATGGGGCTGGGACCGGGGAGCTGTTTTTT. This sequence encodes CAWSYGAGTGELFF.

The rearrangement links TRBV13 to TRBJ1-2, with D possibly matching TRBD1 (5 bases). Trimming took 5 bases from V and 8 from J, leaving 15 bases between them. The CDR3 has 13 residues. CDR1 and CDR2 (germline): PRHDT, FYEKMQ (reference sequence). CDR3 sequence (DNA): TGTGCCAGCAGCCCCAGGGAGTCGGGCGGCTACACCTTC. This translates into CASSPRESGGYTF.

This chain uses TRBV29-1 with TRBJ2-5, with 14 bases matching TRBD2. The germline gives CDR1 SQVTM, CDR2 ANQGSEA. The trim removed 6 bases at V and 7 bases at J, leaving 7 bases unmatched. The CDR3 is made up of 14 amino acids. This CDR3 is CSVRTSGGQGTQYF. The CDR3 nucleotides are TGCAGCGTGCGGACTAGCGGGGGGCAGGGGACCCAGTACTTC. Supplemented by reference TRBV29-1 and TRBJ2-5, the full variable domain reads SAVISQKPSRDICQRGTSLTIQCQVDSQVTMMFWYRQQPGQSLTLIATANQGSEATYESGFVIDKFPISRPNLTFSTLTVSNMSPEDSSIYLCSVRTSGGQGTQYFGPGTRLLVL.

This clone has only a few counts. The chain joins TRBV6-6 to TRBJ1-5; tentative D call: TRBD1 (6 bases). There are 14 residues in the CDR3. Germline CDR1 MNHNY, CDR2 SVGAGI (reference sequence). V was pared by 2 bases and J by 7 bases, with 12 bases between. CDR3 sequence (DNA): TGTGCCAGCAGTTACCTACCAGGGGACCAGCCCCAGCATTTT. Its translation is CASSYLPGDQPQHF.